This T cell receptor beta chain stems from a study of cytotoxic CD8 clonotypes in ibrutinib-treated CLL. At the level of the study: There were around twelve relapsed/refractory patients and around 15 treatment-naive patients, and under 18 were IGHV unmutated. Following a median around twelve months of treatment, with a range of 6 to 36, response samples were taken. Study-wide results and limits: At baseline, clonality was higher than in age-matched healthy donors and correlated with CD8+ counts.

V lost 3 bases and J 9 bases, leaving 11 bases between the germline ends. The germline V gene encodes CDR1 GTSNPN and CDR2 SVGIG (reference sequence). This CDR3 spans 12 amino acids. Regarding this clone: Its cognate antigen is unknown.

T cells were sequenced at a targeted depth of 1 in 200,000 to 1 in 1 million. Measured with immunoSEQ multiplex PCR; TCRdb has only the in-frame clones, and not every one. The sample includes approximately 74,000 clones, around 81% of them seen just once. The specimen was PBMCs, collected at disease progression, from a patient treated with ibrutinib. The chain uses TRBV30 and TRBJ2-2, with D possibly TRBD1 on 6 matching bases. This clonotype was sampled from a human donor with chronic lymphocytic leukemia. DNA of the CDR3: TGTGCCTGGAGGCTACAGGGCTGGGAGCTGTTTTTT. Translating it yields CAWRLQGWELFF.